This TCR beta chain was sequenced in a study of response to subunit inactivated influenza vaccine. Points from the study as a whole: The authors suggested that few new T cells are recruited per seasonal influenza vaccination.

Using its own MiXCR run on the RT-PCR reads, TCRdb lists one record per CDR3 protein. Here the sample spans more than 700,000 distinct CDR3 sequences, 21% being singletons. CDR3 length: 14 amino acids. Trimming cost V 2 bases and J 1 base, with 8 bases left between them. With respect to this clonotype: Its antigen is still unknown.

The V gene is TRBV12-3 or TRBV12-4, the J gene TRBJ1-1; no reliable D call. The source is a man aged 45-65 years who received an inactivated influenza vaccine. The material was PBMCs from blood, obtained roughly 5 days after vaccination. As DNA, the CDR3 is TGTGCCAGCAGTTTAAATTATGCGAACACTGAAGCTTTCTTT. It codes for CASSLNYANTEAFF.